Below are 25 T cell receptor beta chains sequenced from a single sample in a study of blood T cell repertoires in COVID-19. This table comes from immunoSEQ multiplex PCR, and its TCRdb copy is limited to in-frame clones, with some not included. The sample has about 50,000 clones, 89% seen once; the top ten hold around 46%. The sequenced sample was peripheral blood. These receptors all come from a woman aged 55-69 years with COVID-19, enrolled during active disease.

The V call is TRBV6-5, the J call TRBJ2-5; possible D gene TRBD2, 6 bases. The CDR3 spans 14 residues. CDR1 MNHEY and CDR2 SVGAGI come from the germline V gene. The V and J ends lost 7 bases and 4 bases respectively, with 16 bases between them. The CDR3 is CASKPGLYGETQYF. CDR3 DNA sequence: TGTGCCAGCAAACCGGGACTTTATGGAGAGACCCAGTACTTC.

The J gene is TRBJ2-5, the V gene TRBV6-5, with 11 bases matching TRBD1. Trimming at V came to 2 bases and at J to 4 bases, leaving 6 bases not matched to a gene. The CDR3 spans 16 residues. Germline CDR1 and CDR2: MNHEY and SVGAGI. This CDR3 reads CASSYGQGALAETQYF. CDR3 DNA: TGTGCCAGCAGTTACGGACAGGGGGCTTTAGCAGAGACCCAGTACTTC.

This clone was observed once. V gene TRBV5-6 combines with J gene TRBJ2-1, with TRBD1 matching over 8 bases. From germline, CDR1 is SGHDT and CDR2 YYEEEE. This CDR3 has 13 residues. V shed 1 base and J 6 bases; nucleotides not matched to a gene: 0. CDR3 region: CASSLTGGNEQFF. The CDR3 DNA follows: TGTGCCAGCAGCTTGACAGGGGGCAATGAGCAGTTCTTC.

This clone turned up a few times. The V gene is TRBV29-1, the J gene TRBJ2-2, with D perhaps TRBD1 (5 bases). The V and J ends lost 7 bases and 2 bases respectively, with 8 bases between them. CDR3 length: 12 amino acids. Germline V CDR1 and CDR2: SQVTM, ANQGSEA. CDR3 DNA: TGCAGCGAGACAGACAACACCGGGGAGCTGTTTTTT. Its translation: CSETDNTGELFF.

The chain couples TRBV27 to TRBJ2-7; TRBD1 agrees at 9 bases. CDR3 length equals 15 residues. V dropped 5 bases and J dropped 4; count of bases not matched to a gene: 9. Germline V gives CDR1 MNHEY, CDR2 SMNVEV (reference sequence). The CDR3 here is CASSDPGQGIYEQYF. The DNA for the CDR3 is TGTGCCAGCAGTGATCCGGGACAGGGAATATACGAGCAGTACTTC.

The V call is TRBV4-3, the J call TRBJ1-4, with D possibly being TRBD1 (5 bases). The CDR3 has 16 amino acids. With 1 base removed from V and 6 bases from J, the gap between germline ends came to 15 bases. The germline V gene encodes CDR1 LGHNA and CDR2 YSLEER. The CDR3 sequence is CASSQVPAGEYEKLFF. In DNA, the CDR3 is TGCGCCAGCAGCCAAGTCCCGGCGGGGGAATATGAAAAACTGTTTTTT.

This clone was seen a handful of times. The chain recombines TRBV2 with TRBJ1-2, with D hard to call. Trimming took off 1 base at V and 2 bases at J, with 8 bases between the two ends. The CDR3 covers 14 residues. Germline assignment: CDR1 SNHLY and CDR2 FYNNEI. The CDR3: CASSEGQVNYGYTF. Here the CDR3 DNA reads TGTGCCAGCAGTGAAGGGCAGGTCAACTATGGCTACACCTTC.

The CDR3 nucleotides are TGTGCCAGCAGTTCGACCGACATCGCCTACAATGAGCAGTTCTTC. This gives the protein CASSSTDIAYNEQFF. The rearrangement links TRBV6-2 or TRBV6-3 to TRBJ2-1; D is unresolved. The CDR3 consists of 15 residues. Germline assignment: CDR1 MNHEY and CDR2 SVGEGT. V lost 4 bases, J lost 2 bases, and 12 bases lay in between.

The chain uses TRBV4-2 and TRBJ2-1, with 9 positions matching TRBD1. Trimming cost V 0 bases and J 4 bases; bases outside gene matches: 4. From germline, CDR1 is LGHNA and CDR2 YNFKEQ. The length of the CDR3 is 16 residues. CDR3: CASSQDLGQGYNEQFF. CDR3 DNA sequence: TGTGCCAGCAGCCAAGATCTGGGACAGGGATACAATGAGCAGTTCTTC.

The chain joins TRBV30 to TRBJ1-6; 10 nucleotides agree with TRBD1. Germline CDR1 GTSNPN, CDR2 SVGIG (reference sequence). With V trimmed by 3 bases and J by 7 bases, 6 bases remained unmatched. This CDR3 has 15 residues. The CDR3 nucleotides are TGTGCCTGGAGGGGATGGGACAGGGGCAATTCACCCCTCCACTTT. Translation: CAWRGWDRGNSPLHF.

The chain recombines TRBV6-2 or TRBV6-3 with TRBJ2-7; D ambiguous. Trimming removed 2 bases at V and 2 bases at J, with 7 bases between. The CDR3 covers 13 residues. CDR1 is MNHEY and CDR2 is SVGEGT in the germline V gene. The DNA for the CDR3 is TGTGCCAGCAGTTACGAGAAAGCCTACGAGCAGTACTTC. This gives the protein CASSYEKAYEQYF.

The chain couples TRBV25-1 to TRBJ1-3; no firm D call. With 3 bases removed from V and 2 bases from J, the gap between germline ends came to 11 bases. This CDR3 has 15 amino acids. Germline CDR1 is MGHDK and CDR2 is SYGVNS. CDR3 in DNA: TGTGCCAGCAGTGATACAAGAGGCGCTGGAAACACCATATATTTT. Encoded protein: CASSDTRGAGNTIYF.

Here the CDR3 reads CAWNGGVTNNEQFF. CDR3 in DNA: TGTGCCTGGAACGGCGGGGTAACCAACAATGAGCAGTTCTTC. This chain uses TRBV30 with TRBJ2-1; the D gene is possibly TRBD2 (6 bases). The V end lost 4 bases, the J end lost 5 bases, and 15 bases lay between the germline ends. CDR3 length: 14 amino acids. The germline CDR1 and CDR2 sequences are GTSNPN and SVGIG (reference sequence).

The J gene is TRBJ1-1, the V gene TRBV6-5; no clear D gene. The germline V gene has CDR1 MNHEY and CDR2 SVGAGI. Trimming removed 7 bases from V and 1 base from J, with 13 bases in between. The CDR3 extends over 14 amino acids. DNA of the CDR3: TGTGCCAGCACCTACAACAGCGGGAACACTGAAGCTTTCTTT. Its protein is CASTYNSGNTEAFF.

The gene calls are TRBV9 and TRBJ2-3, with D possibly matching TRBD2 (5 bases). Germline CDR1 SGDLS, CDR2 YYNGEE. Trimming took off 4 bases at V and 3 bases at J, with 12 bases between the two ends. The CDR3 sequence is 14 residues long. CDR3 protein: CASSPMGETDTQYF. The CDR3 DNA reads TGTGCCAGCAGCCCGATGGGAGAAACAGATACGCAGTATTTT.

This chain joins TRBV7-9 and TRBJ1-4; no definite D call. V lost 5 bases and J 8 bases, leaving 12 bases between the germline ends. Per the germline V gene, CDR1 is SEHNR and CDR2 is FQNEAQ (reference sequence). This CDR3 is 13 amino acids long. The CDR3 DNA follows: TGTGCCAGCAGCGCCGAGCCCGCCGAAAAACTGTTTTTT. Its translation: CASSAEPAEKLFF.

The chain carries TRBV7-8 and TRBJ2-5, with D perhaps matching TRBD1 (6 bases). This CDR3 spans 13 amino acids. Between the trimmed V and J ends, which lost 5 bases and 7 bases, there was a span of 14 bases. Germline V gene lookup returns CDR1 SGHVS and CDR2 FQNEAQ. CDR3 protein: CASSGRGYGTQYF. CDR3 nucleotide sequence: TGTGCCAGCAGCGGCAGGGGCTACGGGACCCAGTACTTC.

The rearrangement uses TRBV6-5 and TRBJ2-1; maybe TRBD1 (6 bases). Deletions cut 7 bases from V and 7 bases from J, with 20 bases between. CDR3 length equals 15 residues. Looked up from germline, CDR1 is MNHEY and CDR2 is SVGAGI. CDR3 loop: CASNDRRYRGNEQFF. DNA of the CDR3: TGTGCCAGCAACGACAGGCGGTACAGAGGGAATGAGCAGTTCTTC.

This chain connects TRBV4-3 to TRBJ1-4; D might be TRBD1 (5 bases). Germline CDR1 is LGHNA and CDR2 is YSLEER. V lost 1 base to trimming and J lost 14 bases, with 20 bases between them. The CDR3 sequence is 15 residues long. In nucleotides, the CDR3 is TGCGCCAGCAGCCAAGGGGACTCGTCGTATGGTGGGCTGTTTTTT. The encoded protein is CASSQGDSSYGGLFF.

This chain uses TRBV5-6 with TRBJ1-2; D is possibly TRBD1 (5 bases). This CDR3 contains 15 residues. Germline CDR1 and CDR2: SGHDT and YYEEEE. Between the trimmed V and J ends, which lost 2 bases and 2 bases, there was a span of 13 bases. The DNA for the CDR3 is TGTGCCAGCAGCTTCCGGGACTACGGGAACTATGGCTACACCTTC. This translates into CASSFRDYGNYGYTF.

The chain carries TRBV15 and TRBJ1-5, with TRBD1 matching over 9 bases. The V and J ends lost 2 bases and 9 bases, in that order; junction bases with no gene match: 8. The CDR3 has 15 residues. Germline V gene sequence: CDR1 LNHNV, CDR2 YYDKDF (reference sequence). CDR3 loop: CATSRPTGGQRPQHF. The CDR3 DNA reads TGTGCCACCAGCAGACCGACAGGGGGTCAAAGGCCCCAGCATTTT.

The gene calls are TRBV30 and TRBJ1-1, with D perhaps matching TRBD1 (6 bases). The CDR3 runs to 13 residues. V lost 0 bases and J 10 bases, leaving 15 bases between the germline ends. CDR1 GTSNPN and CDR2 SVGIG come from the germline V gene (reference sequence). The CDR3: CAWSVLQGRRAFF. CDR3 nucleotides: TGTGCCTGGAGTGTACTCCAGGGGCGTCGAGCTTTCTTT.

The chain links TRBV29-1 to TRBJ2-1; TRBD2 matches 7 bases. This CDR3 region has 15 residues. The junction had 9 bases not matched to a gene; V was cut back by 4 bases and J by 3 bases. The germline CDR1 and CDR2 sequences are SQVTM and ANQGSEA. The CDR3 sequence: CSVVGTTASYNEQFF. DNA for the CDR3: TGCAGCGTTGTTGGGACTACTGCGAGCTACAATGAGCAGTTCTTC.

CDR3 sequence (DNA): TGTGCCAGCTCACCCAACACAGGGAATCAGCCCCAGCATTTT. It codes for CASSPNTGNQPQHF. The chain combines TRBV18 with TRBJ1-5; tentatively, D is TRBD1 (6 bases). Germline CDR1 KGHSH, CDR2 LQKENI. V lost 3 bases and J lost 4, with 10 bases in between. This CDR3 has 14 residues. Together with reference TRBV18 and TRBJ1-5, the CDR3 gives the full variable domain: NAGVMQNPRHLVRRRGQEARLRCSPMKGHSHVYWYRQLPEEGLKFMVYLQKENIIDESGMPKERFSAEFPKEGPSILRIQQVVRGDSAAYFCASSPNTGNQPQHFGDGTRLSIL.

V usage is TRBV5-1 and J usage is TRBJ1-4, with a tentative D call TRBD1 (5 bases). CDR1 SGHRS and CDR2 YFSETQ come from the germline V gene. The CDR3 length is 16 residues. V lost 1 base, J lost 0 bases, and 10 bases lay in between. The CDR3 here is CASSLYQGTTNEKLFF. The CDR3 DNA reads as TGCGCCAGCAGCTTGTACCAGGGTACAACTAATGAAAAACTGTTTTTT.